This T cell receptor (beta chain) was captured by sequencing in a study of control samples from healthy donors and cancer patients. Germline V lookup: CDR1 LNHDA, CDR2 SQIVND (reference sequence). V lost 5 bases and J 2 bases, leaving 9 bases between the germline ends. The CDR3 is 13 residues long. Sequencing was performed with immunoSEQ multiplex PCR; in TCRdb, only in-frame clones are kept and a portion is missing. The top ten hold 2.1% of the sample, which has around 90,000 clones, roughly 84% seen once. The sample comprised blood. The chain combines TRBV19 with TRBJ2-5, with D tentatively TRBD2 (5 bases). The TCR comes from a woman aged 40 to 50 in good health. CDR3 DNA sequence: TGTGCCAGTAGTGTTACTAGGCAAGAGACCCAGTACTTC. As protein: CASSVTRQETQYF. Together with reference TRBV19 and TRBJ2-5, the CDR3 gives the full variable domain: DGGITQSPKYLFRKEGQNVTLSCEQNLNHDAMYWYRQDPGQGLRLIYYSQIVNDFQKGDIAEGYSVSREKKESFPLTVTSAQKNPTAFYLCASSVTRQETQYFGPGTRLLVL.